Detailed here is one TCR beta chain. The junction departs from the called germline gene at one end, perhaps through a read error. This entry is derived from a study of T cell changes during pregnancy in multiple sclerosis. Germline values: CDR1 SGHTA, CDR2 FQGNSA. The CDR3 runs to 13 residues. Sequencing was performed with immunoSEQ multiplex PCR; in TCRdb, only in-frame clones are kept and a portion is missing. This sample has tens of thousands of clones; just over 90% occur once, and the top ten carry roughly 2%. The TCR comes from a female donor in good health, enrolled as a control in a pregnancy study. The V call is TRBV7-2, the J call TRBJ2-1, with TRBD2 matching 8 bases. Sample: peripheral blood, taken in the first trimester of pregnancy. The CDR3 protein is CASSLWVVGGALF. For the CDR3, the DNA is TGTGCCAGCAGCTTATGGGTAGTCGGGGGGGCCCTCTTC.